These T cell receptor beta chains were read from a single sample in a study of OX40 agonist ivuxolimab in advanced cancers. The table came from immunoSEQ multiplex PCR; TCRdb's copy has only in-frame clones and leaves some out. The sample has about 15,000 clones, just under 80% seen once. The material sequenced was CD4+ or CD8+ T cells sorted from blood, taken in a trial of the OX40 agonist ivuxolimab. The receptors originated from an adult with an advanced solid tumor such as melanoma, head and neck, liver or kidney cancer. Both conserved end residues are part of each CDR3. The order of the fields is D gene, clone size, V gene, J gene, CDR3 protein, CDR3 DNA. D genes are given only for firm matches. The listing skips clone size in some rows; elsewhere it reads once, few, many or a size class.

d_gene: TRBD2; abundance: .; v_gene: TRBV6-4; j_gene: TRBJ2-3; CDR3aa: CASSGVAGGTDTQYF; CDR3nt: TGTGCCAGCAGTGGGGTAGCGGGAGGCACAGATACGCAGTATTTT
d_gene: TRBD1; abundance: .; v_gene: TRBV7-9; j_gene: TRBJ1-2; CDR3aa: CASSPTGGENGYTF; CDR3nt: TGTGCCAGCAGCCCGACAGGGGGAGAGAATGGCTACACCTTC
d_gene: .; abundance: .; v_gene: TRBV30; j_gene: TRBJ2-7; CDR3aa: CAWSVGPTYEQYF; CDR3nt: TGTGCCTGGAGTGTCGGGCCTACCTACGAGCAGTACTTC
d_gene: TRBD1; abundance: .; v_gene: TRBV5-1; j_gene: TRBJ2-7; CDR3aa: CASSLGDREAVYEQYF; CDR3nt: TGCGCCAGCAGCTTGGGCGACAGGGAAGCCGTCTACGAGCAGTACTTC
d_gene: TRBD1; abundance: .; v_gene: TRBV30; j_gene: TRBJ2-3; CDR3aa: CAWSGGQETQYF; CDR3nt: TGTGCCTGGAGTGGGGGACAGGAGACGCAGTATTTT
d_gene: .; abundance: .; v_gene: TRBV4-1; j_gene: TRBJ2-2; CDR3aa: CASSQDGRDTGELFF; CDR3nt: TGCGCCAGCAGCCAAGATGGCCGAGACACCGGGGAGCTGTTTTTT
d_gene: TRBD1; abundance: .; v_gene: TRBV7-7; j_gene: TRBJ2-1; CDR3aa: CASSADRASYNEQFF; CDR3nt: TGTGCTAGCAGCGCCGACAGGGCCTCCTACAATGAGCAGTTCTTC
d_gene: .; abundance: .; v_gene: TRBV20-1; j_gene: TRBJ2-1; CDR3aa: CSASPGLEEIF; CDR3nt: TGCAGTGCTAGCCCGGGACTCGAGGAGATCTTC
d_gene: .; abundance: medium-sized; v_gene: TRBV7-8; j_gene: TRBJ2-3; CDR3aa: CASSLSRADTQYF; CDR3nt: TGTGCCAGCAGCTTAAGTCGGGCAGATACGCAGTATTTT
d_gene: .; abundance: .; v_gene: TRBV6-1; j_gene: TRBJ2-3; CDR3aa: CASSEGVGDTQYF; CDR3nt: TGTGCCAGCAGTGAGGGGGTAGGAGATACGCAGTATTTT
d_gene: .; abundance: once; v_gene: TRBV7-2; j_gene: TRBJ2-3; CDR3aa: CASSLEPSLSTDTQYF; CDR3nt: TGTGCCAGCAGCCTCGAGCCTAGCCTCAGCACAGATACGCAGTATTTT
d_gene: TRBD1; abundance: .; v_gene: TRBV2; j_gene: TRBJ2-3; CDR3aa: CASSYVPGQLLTDTQYF; CDR3nt: TGTGCCAGCAGTTACGTACCGGGACAGCTCCTCACAGATACGCAGTATTTT
d_gene: .; abundance: .; v_gene: TRBV9; j_gene: TRBJ2-1; CDR3aa: CASSAHGNGHNEQFF; CDR3nt: TGTGCCAGCAGCGCCCATGGTAACGGGCACAATGAGCAGTTCTTC
d_gene: .; abundance: .; v_gene: TRBV5-1; j_gene: TRBJ2-7; CDR3aa: CASSLVVALPDYEQYF; CDR3nt: TGCGCCAGCAGCTTGGTGGTAGCCCTACCCGACTACGAGCAGTACTTC
d_gene: .; abundance: .; v_gene: TRBV28; j_gene: TRBJ2-7; CDR3aa: CASSLAGVTYEQYF; CDR3nt: TGTGCCAGCAGTCTGGCCGGGGTGACCTACGAGCAGTACTTC
d_gene: .; abundance: .; v_gene: TRBV6-6; j_gene: TRBJ2-2; CDR3aa: CASRDGELFF; CDR3nt: TGTGCCAGCAGGGACGGGGAGCTGTTTTTT
d_gene: .; abundance: few; v_gene: TRBV28; j_gene: TRBJ1-4; CDR3aa: CASVRTLSAIEKLFF; CDR3nt: TGTGCCAGCGTGAGGACCCTCTCGGCAATCGAAAAACTGTTTTTT
d_gene: TRBD1; abundance: .; v_gene: TRBV7-6; j_gene: TRBJ1-1; CDR3aa: CASSLVRDRVTEAFF; CDR3nt: TGTGCCAGCAGCTTAGTTCGGGACAGAGTCACTGAAGCTTTCTTT
d_gene: .; abundance: .; v_gene: TRBV7-9; j_gene: TRBJ2-5; CDR3aa: CASSFPRDQLQETQYF; CDR3nt: TGTGCCAGCAGCTTTCCCCGGGACCAACTCCAAGAGACCCAGTACTTC
d_gene: TRBD2; abundance: .; v_gene: TRBV18; j_gene: TRBJ2-3; CDR3aa: CASSLAGGPLDTQYF; CDR3nt: TGTGCCAGCTCATTAGCGGGAGGGCCATTAGATACGCAGTATTTT
d_gene: .; abundance: .; v_gene: TRBV7-8; j_gene: TRBJ2-5; CDR3aa: CASSLVEAGETQYF; CDR3nt: TGTGCCAGCAGCTTAGTGGAAGCGGGAGAGACCCAGTACTTC
d_gene: .; abundance: .; v_gene: TRBV5-1; j_gene: TRBJ2-7; CDR3aa: CASSLVPERSYEQYF; CDR3nt: TGCGCCAGCAGCTTGGTTCCGGAGCGCTCCTACGAGCAGTACTTC
d_gene: .; abundance: .; v_gene: TRBV28; j_gene: TRBJ2-7; CDR3aa: CASRDGTYEQYF; CDR3nt: TGTGCCAGCCGGGACGGAACCTACGAGCAGTACTTC
d_gene: TRBD2; abundance: .; v_gene: TRBV28; j_gene: TRBJ2-3; CDR3aa: CASSFRSGVYTDTQYF; CDR3nt: TGTGCCAGCAGTTTTAGGAGCGGGGTGTACACAGATACGCAGTATTTT
d_gene: TRBD1; abundance: .; v_gene: TRBV2; j_gene: TRBJ2-2; CDR3aa: CASTGEQGITGELFF; CDR3nt: TGTGCCAGCACCGGGGAACAGGGGATCACCGGGGAGCTGTTTTTT
d_gene: .; abundance: few; v_gene: TRBV19; j_gene: TRBJ2-7; CDR3aa: CASRLEWSSYEQYF; CDR3nt: TGTGCCAGTAGACTAGAGTGGAGCTCCTACGAGCAGTACTTC
d_gene: .; abundance: .; v_gene: TRBV19; j_gene: TRBJ1-1; CDR3aa: CASSWGPNTEAFF; CDR3nt: TGTGCCAGTAGTTGGGGTCCGAACACTGAAGCTTTCTTT
d_gene: .; abundance: .; v_gene: TRBV7-6; j_gene: TRBJ2-1; CDR3aa: CASSLLSPGISYEQFF; CDR3nt: TGTGCCAGCAGCTTACTATCCCCAGGGATTTCGTATGAGCAGTTCTTC
d_gene: .; abundance: .; v_gene: TRBV4-1; j_gene: TRBJ1-1; CDR3aa: CASSQDHRGSTEAFF; CDR3nt: TGCGCCAGCAGCCAAGATCATCGGGGGAGCACTGAAGCTTTCTTT
d_gene: .; abundance: .; v_gene: TRBV2; j_gene: TRBJ2-2; CDR3aa: CASVWGTGELFF; CDR3nt: TGTGCCAGCGTGTGGGGCACCGGGGAGCTGTTTTTT
d_gene: .; abundance: .; v_gene: TRBV6-6; j_gene: TRBJ2-1; CDR3aa: CASSSGTLTYNEQFF; CDR3nt: TGTGCCAGCAGCTCCGGCACCTTAACCTACAATGAGCAGTTCTTC
d_gene: .; abundance: .; v_gene: TRBV6-1; j_gene: TRBJ2-7; CDR3aa: CASSWVGDEQYF; CDR3nt: TGTGCCAGCAGTTGGGTGGGGGACGAGCAGTACTTC
d_gene: .; abundance: .; v_gene: TRBV10-2; j_gene: TRBJ1-1; CDR3aa: CASSESGTEAFF; CDR3nt: TGCGCCAGCAGTGAGTCCGGGACTGAAGCTTTCTTT
d_gene: .; abundance: .; v_gene: TRBV2; j_gene: TRBJ1-5; CDR3aa: CASRGPGRTQPQHF; CDR3nt: TGTGCCAGCAGGGGACCGGGGCGGACTCAGCCCCAGCATTTT
d_gene: .; abundance: .; v_gene: TRBV11-2; j_gene: TRBJ2-7; CDR3aa: CASSLGHLDYEQYF; CDR3nt: TGTGCCAGCAGCTTAGGTCACCTTGACTACGAGCAGTACTTC
d_gene: .; abundance: .; v_gene: TRBV5-5; j_gene: TRBJ1-5; CDR3aa: CASSYLSWGDQPQHF; CDR3nt: TGTGCCAGCAGCTACCTGAGTTGGGGGGATCAGCCCCAGCATTTT
d_gene: .; abundance: .; v_gene: TRBV29-1; j_gene: TRBJ2-7; CDR3aa: CSVGDGLSYEQYF; CDR3nt: TGCAGCGTTGGGGACGGACTCTCCTACGAGCAGTACTTC
d_gene: TRBD1; abundance: .; v_gene: TRBV13; j_gene: TRBJ2-6; CDR3aa: CASSEGTGSGANVLTF; CDR3nt: TGTGCCAGCAGCGAAGGGACAGGGTCTGGGGCCAACGTCCTGACTTTC
d_gene: .; abundance: .; v_gene: TRBV9; j_gene: TRBJ1-5; CDR3aa: CASSVGGDSNQPQHF; CDR3nt: TGTGCCAGCAGCGTGGGAGGGGATAGCAATCAGCCCCAGCATTTT
d_gene: .; abundance: once; v_gene: TRBV6-1; j_gene: TRBJ1-5; CDR3aa: CASSDIASQPQHF; CDR3nt: TGTGCCAGCAGTGATATCGCGAGTCAGCCCCAGCATTTT
d_gene: .; abundance: .; v_gene: TRBV2; j_gene: TRBJ2-1; CDR3aa: CASSFISGGPRYNEQFF; CDR3nt: TGTGCCAGCAGTTTCATTAGCGGAGGACCAAGGTACAATGAGCAGTTCTTC
d_gene: .; abundance: .; v_gene: TRBV5-6; j_gene: TRBJ2-7; CDR3aa: CASSFFPGEQYF; CDR3nt: TGTGCCAGCAGCTTTTTCCCAGGCGAGCAGTACTTC
d_gene: .; abundance: once; v_gene: TRBV6-4; j_gene: TRBJ1-1; CDR3aa: CASSVDPGTEAFF; CDR3nt: TGTGCCAGCAGTGTTGACCCGGGCACTGAAGCTTTCTTT
d_gene: .; abundance: .; v_gene: TRBV7-3; j_gene: TRBJ2-6; CDR3aa: CASSPAVSANVLTF; CDR3nt: TGTGCCAGCAGCCCCGCCGTGTCGGCCAACGTCCTGACTTTC